These T cell receptor beta chains were read from a single sample in a study of vaccination and CD4 T cells after COVID-19. TCRdb re-called the PCR reads through MiXCR, storing one row per CDR3 protein. The sample lists tens of thousands of distinct CDR3 sequences; 40% to 50% were seen once. No antigen has been identified for these receptors. Sequences were derived from CD4+ T cells from blood, cultured in vitro, sampled before SARS-CoV-2 vaccination. The source is a human donor who received a COVID-19 vaccine. Both conserved end residues are part of each CDR3. The D gene is left open where the match is weak. Clone size, where shown, is once, few, many, or a class for clones that have expanded.

TRBJ1-5 | few | TRBV19 | - | CASRLGTYSNQPQHF | TGTGCCAGTAGATTAGGGACTTATAGCAATCAGCCCCAGCATTTT
TRBJ1-4 | - | TRBV6-1 | - | CASTPDEKLFF | TGTGCCAGCACCCCCGATGAAAAACTGTTTTTT
TRBJ1-2 | - | TRBV29-1 | - | CSVDTGLGYGYTF | TGCAGCGTTGACACAGGGCTCGGCTATGGCTACACCTTC
TRBJ2-5 | few | TRBV11-3 | - | CASSFSLFRGQETQYF | TGTGCCAGCAGCTTTTCCTTATTCAGGGGCCAAGAGACCCAGTACTTC
TRBJ1-2 | medium-sized | TRBV20-1 | - | CSALVGGYYGYTF | TGCAGTGCTCTCGTCGGGGGCTACTATGGCTACACCTTC
TRBJ2-5 | few | TRBV19 | - | CASSMVGEETQYF | TGTGCCAGTAGTATGGTAGGGGAAGAGACCCAGTACTTC
TRBJ1-1 | few | TRBV19 | - | CASSIDGSGVGRSTEAFF | TGTGCCAGTAGTATAGATGGTTCAGGGGTGGGTCGCTCCACTGAAGCTTTCTTT
TRBJ1-5 | few | TRBV7-9 | TRBD1 | CASSGGTERPQHF | TGTGCCAGCAGCGGAGGGACAGAACGGCCCCAGCATTTT
TRBJ2-5 | - | TRBV6-5 | TRBD2 | CASSYWTGGQETQYF | TGTGCCAGCAGTTACTGGACGGGGGGGCAGGAGACCCAGTACTTC
TRBJ2-3 | - | TRBV19 | - | CASSGQTSTDTQYF | TGTGCCAGTAGTGGGCAGACCAGCACAGATACGCAGTATTTT
TRBJ1-2 | few | TRBV7-2 | - | CASSLDYGYTF | TGTGCCAGCAGCTTAGACTATGGCTACACCTTC
TRBJ2-2 | - | TRBV2 | TRBD1 | CASSLGQGAVGELFF | TGTGCCAGCAGTCTGGGACAGGGGGCGGTCGGGGAGCTGTTTTTT
TRBJ2-5 | - | TRBV5-1 | - | CASSLDRAATQYF | TGCGCCAGCAGCTTGGACAGGGCGGCGACCCAGTACTTC
TRBJ2-3 | - | TRBV7-9 | - | CASSLSLSTDTQYF | TGTGCCAGCAGCTTATCCCTCAGCACAGATACGCAGTATTTT
TRBJ2-1 | - | TRBV5-8 | TRBD2 | CASSPTTGLAVAEQFF | TGTGCCAGCAGCCCCACAACGGGACTAGCGGTCGCGGAGCAGTTCTTC
TRBJ1-2 | - | TRBV5-4 | - | CASSPDPGRYGYTF | TGTGCCAGCAGCCCCGACCCCGGGAGATATGGCTACACCTTC
TRBJ2-3 | - | TRBV24-1 | - | CATRNKWRDTQYF | TGTGCCACTCGCAATAAATGGCGCGATACGCAGTATTTT
TRBJ1-3 | once | TRBV6-1 | - | CAISGLNTIYF | TGTGCCATTTCAGGGTTAAACACCATATATTTT
TRBJ2-5 | few | TRBV5-1 | TRBD2 | CASSSGGGAVKTQYF | TGCGCCAGCAGCTCGGGCGGGGGGGCCGTTAAGACCCAGTACTTC
TRBJ2-5 | - | TRBV5-4 | - | CASSRTAGETQYF | TGTGCCAGCAGTCGGACTGCCGGGGAGACCCAGTACTTC
TRBJ1-2 | few | TRBV5-1 | - | CASSSDGGKLNYGYTF | TGCGCCAGCAGTTCCGACGGGGGTAAACTAAACTATGGCTACACCTTC
TRBJ1-6 | - | TRBV7-8 | - | CASSLASEYSPLHF | TGTGCCAGCAGCTTAGCTTCGGAGTATTCACCCCTCCACTTT
TRBJ2-2 | few | TRBV6-2/TRBV6-3 | - | CASSYIGSLANTGELFF | TGTGCCAGCAGTTACATTGGGTCTCTCGCGAACACCGGGGAGCTGTTTTTT
TRBJ2-5 | few | TRBV6-1 | - | CASSEPPRGGYETQYF | TGTGCCAGCAGTGAACCGCCGAGGGGCGGCTACGAGACCCAGTACTTC
TRBJ2-1 | - | TRBV20-1 | TRBD1 | CSVFGQGGGMGEQFF | TGCAGTGTTTTCGGACAGGGTGGAGGAATGGGTGAGCAGTTCTTC
TRBJ1-3 | few | TRBV21-1 | - | CASSKGTGDPSGNTIYF | TGTGCCAGCAGCAAAGGGACAGGCGATCCCTCTGGAAACACCATATATTTT
TRBJ1-6 | few | TRBV15 | - | CATSRDRRGGAENSPLHF | TGTGCCACCAGCAGAGACCGGAGGGGGGGGGCAGAGAATTCACCCCTCCACTTT